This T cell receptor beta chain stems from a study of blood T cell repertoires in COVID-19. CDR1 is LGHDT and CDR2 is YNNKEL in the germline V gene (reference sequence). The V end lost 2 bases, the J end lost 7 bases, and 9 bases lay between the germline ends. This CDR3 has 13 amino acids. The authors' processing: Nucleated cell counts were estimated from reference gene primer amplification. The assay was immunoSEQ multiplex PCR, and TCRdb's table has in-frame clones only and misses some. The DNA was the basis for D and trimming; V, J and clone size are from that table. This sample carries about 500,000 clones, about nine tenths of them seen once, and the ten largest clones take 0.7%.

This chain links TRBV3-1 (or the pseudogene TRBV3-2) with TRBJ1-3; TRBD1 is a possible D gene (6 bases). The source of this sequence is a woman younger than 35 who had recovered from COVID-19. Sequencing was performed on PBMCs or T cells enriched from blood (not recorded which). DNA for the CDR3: TGTGCCAGCAGCCAAACCCAGGGGAACACCATATATTTT. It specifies CASSQTQGNTIYF.